This T cell receptor beta chain stems from a study of cytomegalovirus exposure and HLA in healthy donors. Each of the donors was a healthy bone marrow donor. The primer mix had 60 Vbeta and 13 Jbeta primers. Produced via immunoSEQ multiplex PCR; TCRdb's table is partial and in-frame only. In the table there are 160,000 or so clones, about 80% of which are singletons. Specimen: PBMCs. This TCR derives from a man between 60 and 75 years old in good health and CMV-seronegative.

The CDR3 spells CATLRASGWAYNEQFF. The CDR3, as DNA: TGTGCCACCCTGCGGGCTAGCGGGTGGGCTTACAATGAGCAGTTCTTC. The rearrangement uses TRBV28 and TRBJ2-1, with TRBD2 matching over 8 bases. Germline loops: CDR1 MDHEN, CDR2 SYDVKM. V gave up 10 bases and J gave up 4 bases; unmatched junction bases: 15. CDR3 length equals 16 residues.